One sample yielded the 23 T cell receptor beta chains listed below, sequenced in a study of T-cell reconstitution after alpha-beta-depleted transplantation in children. This sample's TCRbeta library carried unique molecular identifier barcodes. TCRdb passed the PCR reads through MiXCR, listing each CDR3 protein once. The table lists approximately 1,000,000 distinct CDR3 sequences, roughly 31% of them singletons, with roughly 28% in the top ten. The source material was PBMCs, mostly from graft donor cells, sampled 360 days after TCRalphabeta/CD19-depleted stem cell transplant. These receptors came from a boy less than two years old who had a stem cell transplant for SCID, so the T cells may come from the graft donor.

This clonotype was observed a few times. The chain has TRBV5-1 and TRBJ2-1; 11 positions agree with TRBD2. CDR3 length equals 16 residues. CDR1 SGHRS and CDR2 YFSETQ come from the germline V gene. Trimming took 0 bases from V and 10 from J; bases not matched to a gene: 9. The CDR3: CASSLAASGGQGEQFF. In nucleotides, the CDR3 is TGCGCCAGCAGCTTGGCTGCTAGCGGGGGGCAAGGGGAGCAGTTCTTC.

The J gene is TRBJ2-3, the V gene TRBV7-6; D is possibly TRBD2 (6 bases). Germline values: CDR1 SGHVS, CDR2 FNYEAQ. With 5 bases removed from V and 0 bases from J, the gap between germline ends came to 21 bases. The CDR3 has 18 amino acids. CDR3 sequence (DNA): TGTGCCAGCAGCCCGAAGCCCATGTTGGGGGGAAGCACAGATACGCAGTATTTT. Translating it yields CASSPKPMLGGSTDTQYF. The complete variable domain, with remaining parts taken from reference TRBV7-6 and TRBJ2-3, reads GAGVSQSPRYKVTKRGQDVALRCDPISGHVSLYWYRQALGQGPEFLTYFNYEAQQDKSGLPNDRFSAERPEGSISTLTIQRTEQRDSAMYRCASSPKPMLGGSTDTQYFGPGTRLTVL.

This chain links TRBV5-6 with TRBJ2-1; TRBD2 aligns across 13 bases. Germline lookup yields CDR1 SGHDT and CDR2 YYEEEE. V shed 4 bases and J 6 bases; nucleotides not matched to a gene: 4. This CDR3 contains 15 residues. CDR3 in amino acids: CASSATSGGLNEQFF. In nucleotides, the CDR3 is TGTGCCAGCAGCGCGACTAGCGGGGGGCTCAATGAGCAGTTCTTC. Drawing the rest from reference TRBV5-6 and TRBJ2-1, the complete variable domain is DAGVTQSPTHLIKTRGQQVTLRCSPKSGHDTVSWYQQALGQGPQFIFQYYEEEERQRGNFPDRFSGHQFPNYSSELNVNALLLGDSALYLCASSATSGGLNEQFFGPGTRLTVL.

The rearrangement uses TRBV12-3 or TRBV12-4 and TRBJ1-1; D not certain. The CDR3 spans 13 residues. V was shortened by 6 bases and J by 9 bases, with 17 bases between the two germline ends. The CDR3: CASSPGPLPQAFF. The CDR3 DNA follows: TGTGCCAGCAGCCCTGGGCCTCTCCCGCAAGCTTTCTTT.

The chain links TRBV5-1 to TRBJ2-1, with D perhaps matching TRBD2 (6 bases). V gave up 4 bases and J gave up 6 bases, with 14 bases separating them. CDR3 length equals 14 residues. In germline, CDR1 is SGHRS, CDR2 YFSETQ. The CDR3 DNA follows: TGCGCCAGCAGCCCCGCGGGACTCCTCAATGAGCAGTTCTTC. Translation gives CASSPAGLLNEQFF. Complete variable domain (other parts from reference TRBV5-1 and TRBJ2-1): KAGVTQTPRYLIKTRGQQVTLSCSPISGHRSVSWYQQTPGQGLQFLFEYFSETQRNKGNFPGRFSGRQFSNSRSEMNVSTLELGDSALYLCASSPAGLLNEQFFGPGTRLTVL.

The chain is built from TRBV11-2 and TRBJ2-3; the match to TRBD2 covers 10 bases. The length of the CDR3 is 14 residues. Germline V gives CDR1 SGHAT, CDR2 FQNNGV. V lost 7 bases to trimming and J lost 7 bases; unmatched junction nucleotides: 8. The CDR3 loop is CASTSGGATNTQYF. The CDR3 DNA sequence: TGTGCCAGCACAAGCGGGGGGGCCACCAATACGCAGTATTTT.

This sequence joins TRBV4-2 and TRBJ1-2; D might be TRBD1 (5 bases). The ends were cut back, 1 base at V and 7 bases at J, with 7 bases in the middle. Germline loops: CDR1 LGHNA, CDR2 YNFKEQ. The CDR3 loop spans 12 amino acids. The CDR3 here is CASSQVGPGYTF. CDR3 nucleotides: TGTGCCAGCAGCCAAGTGGGGCCTGGCTACACCTTC.

The gene calls are TRBV24-1 and TRBJ2-1, with 9 bases lining up with TRBD2. The germline CDR1 and CDR2 sequences are KGHDR and SFDVKD. The junction had 6 bases not matched to a gene; V was cut back by 7 bases and J by 6 bases. The CDR3 runs to 14 residues. CDR3 DNA: TGTGCCACCAGAGACAGTAGCGGGGGCAATGAGCAGTTCTTC. Encoded protein: CATRDSSGGNEQFF.

The genes are TRBV7-2 and TRBJ1-4, with 9 bases that match TRBD1. Trimming at V came to 1 base and at J to 4 bases, leaving 4 bases not matched to a gene. The CDR3 length is 16 residues. The V gene's germline CDR1 is SGHTA and CDR2 FQGNSA. The CDR3 region has the DNA TGTGCCAGCAGCTTAGGGGGACAGGGCCGTAATGAAAAACTGTTTTTT. It specifies CASSLGGQGRNEKLFF.

This clonotype occurred many times. The rearrangement uses TRBV20-1 and TRBJ2-5; D is unresolved. Germline lookup yields CDR1 DFQATT and CDR2 SNEGSKA (reference sequence). V was cut by 4 bases and J by 5 bases, with 11 bases left in between. There are 12 residues in the CDR3. CDR3 nucleotides: TGCAGTGCTACGGGCCTCCGGGAGACCCAGTACTTC. Amino acids: CSATGLRETQYF.

This clonotype was observed a handful of times. The V call is TRBV9, the J call TRBJ1-4, with D perhaps matching TRBD1 (6 bases). Germline V gene data show CDR1 as SGDLS and CDR2 as YYNGEE. This CDR3 has 15 residues. The V end was cut by 1 base, the J end by 5 bases, with 12 bases between. The chain's CDR3 is CASSVQGTWNEKLFF. The CDR3 DNA reads TGTGCCAGCAGCGTACAGGGGACGTGGAATGAAAAACTGTTTTTT. Combining the CDR3 with reference TRBV9 and TRBJ1-4 gives the whole variable domain DSGVTQTPKHLITATGQRVTLRCSPRSGDLSVYWYQQSLDQGLQFLIQYYNGEERAKGNILERFSAQQFPDLHSELNLSSLELGDSALYFCASSVQGTWNEKLFFGSGTQLSVL.

The chain is built from TRBV20-1 and TRBJ1-2; 8 bases are a match to TRBD1. Germline CDR1 reads DFQATT; CDR2 reads SNEGSKA (reference sequence). Losses at the gene ends were 1 base for V and 3 bases for J; bases not matched to a gene: 10. The CDR3 consists of 16 residues. The DNA of the CDR3 is TGCAGTGCTAGAGCCGACCTAGGACAGGGATACTATGGCTACACCTTC. Protein product: CSARADLGQGYYGYTF.

This clonotype has just a few counts. V gene TRBV6-5 combines with J gene TRBJ2-1; 9 bases align to TRBD1. Germline V gene lookup returns CDR1 MNHEY and CDR2 SVGAGI. J lost 10 bases, V lost 3 bases, and 13 bases had no gene match. The CDR3 runs 16 residues. CDR3 sequence (DNA): TGTGCCAGCAGTTATCTCGGGACAGGGCCGGTTGGGGAGCAGTTCTTC. Amino acid sequence: CASSYLGTGPVGEQFF.

The gene calls are TRBV29-1 and TRBJ1-5; D is possibly TRBD1 (5 bases). CDR1 is SQVTM, CDR2 ANQGSEA, per germline. V lost 7 bases, J lost 2 bases, and 15 bases lay in between. There are 14 residues in the CDR3. CDR3 loop: CSAWEGNGNQPQHF. The CDR3 region has the DNA TGCAGCGCTTGGGAGGGGAATGGCAATCAGCCCCAGCATTTT.

In its sample, this clonotype was seen a few times. The V and J genes are TRBV12-3 or TRBV12-4 and TRBJ2-6, with D perhaps TRBD1 or TRBD2 (6 bases each). The germline V and J ends were trimmed by 2 bases and 4 bases, with 12 bases remaining between them. The CDR3 is made up of 16 amino acids. The CDR3 DNA sequence: TGTGCCAGCAGTTTATTCGGGGGCCCAGGGGCCAACGTCCTGACTTTC. Translating gives CASSLFGGPGANVLTF.

The genes are TRBV28 and TRBJ2-2, with D possibly called TRBD1 or TRBD2 (6 bases each). Trimming took off 3 bases at V and 3 bases at J, with 11 bases between the two ends. The CDR3 has 15 residues. CDR1 is MDHEN, CDR2 SYDVKM, per germline. CDR3 DNA sequence: TGTGCCAGCAGTTTCGGGGGCGCGCACACCGGGGAGCTGTTTTTT. This codes for CASSFGGAHTGELFF.

V gene TRBV7-8 combines with J gene TRBJ1-5; D gene ambiguous. Trimming cost V 8 bases and J 7 bases, with 12 bases left between them. Germline V gene data show CDR1 as SGHVS and CDR2 as FQNEAQ. The CDR3 length is 12 residues. CDR3 residues: CASGSSDQPQHF. The DNA of the CDR3 is TGTGCCAGCGGTTCATCGGACCAGCCCCAGCATTTT. The entire variable domain, with the rest obtained from reference TRBV7-8 and TRBJ1-5, is as follows: GAGVSQSPRYKVAKRGQDVALRCDPISGHVSLFWYQQALGQGPEFLTYFQNEAQLDKSGLPSDRFFAERPEGSVSTLKIQRTQQEDSAVYLCASGSSDQPQHFGDGTRLSIL.

The rearrangement joins TRBV24-1 to TRBJ2-5; TRBD1 agrees at 9 bases. Trimming at V came to 1 base and at J to 4 bases, leaving 3 bases not matched to a gene. The CDR3 is 15 amino acids. CDR1 KGHDR and CDR2 SFDVKD come from the germline V gene. CDR3: CATSDLQGQGETQYF. DNA of the CDR3: TGTGCCACCAGTGATTTACAGGGACAGGGAGAGACCCAGTACTTC.

This chain uses TRBV5-1 with TRBJ2-7, with TRBD2 identical over 12 bases. With V trimmed by 3 bases and J by 3 bases, 7 bases remained unmatched. Germline CDR1 reads SGHRS; CDR2 reads YFSETQ. The CDR3 length is 16 residues. CDR3 sequence: CASSSASGGGYYEQYF. The CDR3 DNA follows: TGCGCCAGCAGCTCCGCTAGCGGGGGGGGTTACTACGAGCAGTACTTC.

This clonotype came up once. This chain joins TRBV9 and TRBJ2-3; D gene unclear. CDR1 is SGDLS and CDR2 is YYNGEE in the germline V gene. This CDR3 has 13 amino acids. Trimming shortened V by 0 bases and J by 6 bases, and 8 bases separated the two germline ends. This CDR3 is CASSVDARDTQYF. CDR3 coding DNA: TGTGCCAGCAGCGTAGACGCGCGGGATACGCAGTATTTT.

This clonotype is a singleton in its sample. The rearrangement links TRBV4-3 to TRBJ2-4; 8 bases fit TRBD1. The CDR3 length is 18 residues. Germline-derived CDR1 and CDR2 are LGHNA and YSLEER. V shed 0 bases, J shed 7 bases, and the junction held 14 bases outside the gene matches. The CDR3 DNA follows: TGCGCCAGCAGCCAAGATCGGGGTCAGGGGGCCTGGGGGAACATTCAGTACTTC. This encodes CASSQDRGQGAWGNIQYF.

The gene calls are TRBV20-1 and TRBJ2-7; 8 bases are shared with TRBD1. CDR1 DFQATT and CDR2 SNEGSKA come from the germline V gene (reference sequence). With V trimmed by 5 bases and J by 6 bases, 12 bases remained unmatched. CDR3 size: 14 residues. This chain's CDR3 is CSADLGQGIGEQYF. CDR3 nucleotide sequence: TGCAGTGCTGACCTCGGACAGGGAATAGGCGAGCAGTACTTC.

This chain links TRBV7-2 with TRBJ2-3, with a tentative D call TRBD2 (5 bases). Germline V gene data show CDR1 as SGHTA and CDR2 as FQGNSA. This CDR3 is 14 amino acids long. V was shortened by 10 bases and J by 4 bases, with 18 bases between the two germline ends. CDR3 sequence reads: CAISASRMSDTQYF. The CDR3 coding sequence is TGTGCCATTTCGGCTAGCAGGATGTCAGATACGCAGTATTTT.